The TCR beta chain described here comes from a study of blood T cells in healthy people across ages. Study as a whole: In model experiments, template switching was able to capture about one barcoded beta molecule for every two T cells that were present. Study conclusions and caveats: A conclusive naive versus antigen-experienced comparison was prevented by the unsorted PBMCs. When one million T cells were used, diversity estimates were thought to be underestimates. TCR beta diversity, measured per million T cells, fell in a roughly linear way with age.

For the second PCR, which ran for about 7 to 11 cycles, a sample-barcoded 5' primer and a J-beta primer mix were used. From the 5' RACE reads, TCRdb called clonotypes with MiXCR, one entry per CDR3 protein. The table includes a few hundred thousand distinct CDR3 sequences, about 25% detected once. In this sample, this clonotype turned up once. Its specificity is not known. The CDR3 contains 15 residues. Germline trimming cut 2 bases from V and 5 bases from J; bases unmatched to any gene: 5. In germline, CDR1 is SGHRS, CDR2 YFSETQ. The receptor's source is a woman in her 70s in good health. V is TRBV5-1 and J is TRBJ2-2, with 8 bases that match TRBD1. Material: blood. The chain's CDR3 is CASSLRTGKTGELFF. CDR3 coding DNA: TGCGCCAGCAGCTTACGGACAGGGAAAACCGGGGAGCTGTTTTTT.